The 32 T cell receptor beta chains presented below share a single source sample, sequenced in a study of blood T cell repertoires in COVID-19. Repertoires were generated with immunoSEQ multiplex PCR, while TCRdb's copy carries only in-frame clones and drops some. The sample shows about 180,000 clones, more than 85% of them seen only once. Sequenced input: PBMCs or T cells enriched from blood (not recorded which). These receptors were collected from a woman between 50 and 59 years old who had recovered from COVID-19.

The chain links TRBV5-6 to TRBJ2-1; 10 bases line up with TRBD1. CDR3 size: 19 residues. Unmatched junction bases numbered 13, after V lost 4 bases and J lost 0 bases. Germline lookup yields CDR1 SGHDT and CDR2 YYEEEE. The CDR3 DNA sequence: TGTGCCAGCAGCCCAAGACAGGGGGCGCGGGTCGGCTCCTACAATGAGCAGTTCTTC. This sequence encodes CASSPRQGARVGSYNEQFF.

The rearrangement uses TRBV6-1 and TRBJ2-1; D is perhaps TRBD2 (7 bases). Trimming pared 3 bases from V and 4 bases from J, leaving 16 bases between. The germline gives CDR1 MNHNS, CDR2 SASEGT. The CDR3 spans 16 residues. This CDR3 reads CASSDWGGPRYNEQFF. CDR3 nucleotide sequence: TGTGCCAGCAGTGACTGGGGGGGCCCCAGATACAATGAGCAGTTCTTC.

The chain joins TRBV6-5 to TRBJ2-5; weak D call: TRBD1 (6 bases). Per the germline V gene, CDR1 is MNHEY and CDR2 is SVGAGI. The CDR3 contains 14 residues. This chain's CDR3 is CASTSQGRGETQYF. The CDR3 DNA reads TGTGCTAGTACTTCTCAGGGCAGGGGAGAGACCCAGTACTTC.

This clone came up a few times. V usage is TRBV23-1 and J usage is TRBJ1-1; D is possibly TRBD1 (5 bases). TRBV23-1 is designated an ORF whose function remains uncertain. Trimming shortened V by 6 bases and J by 3 bases, and 17 bases separated the two germline ends. The CDR3 length is 15 residues. Written as DNA, the CDR3 is TGCGCCAGCAGCCTACATCGGGGGAGGTACACTGAAGCTTTCTTT. This encodes CASSLHRGRYTEAFF.

The J gene is TRBJ2-3, the V gene TRBV7-3; 13 bases are a match to TRBD2. V dropped 2 bases and J dropped 2; count of bases not matched to a gene: 1. Germline V gives CDR1 SGHTA, CDR2 FQGTGA. The CDR3 covers 16 residues. CDR3 region: CASSLGTSGDTDTQYF. The CDR3 DNA is TGTGCCAGCAGCTTAGGGACTAGCGGGGACACAGATACGCAGTATTTT.

The V call is TRBV24-1, the J call TRBJ1-2, with 9 bases matching TRBD1. The CDR3 sequence is 12 residues long. Losses at the gene ends were 7 bases for V and 7 bases for J; bases not matched to a gene: 3. The germline V gene has CDR1 KGHDR and CDR2 SFDVKD. CDR3 amino acids: CATRDRGFGYTF. The CDR3 DNA follows: TGTGCCACCAGGGACAGGGGATTTGGCTACACCTTC.

The V gene is TRBV9, the J gene TRBJ2-7; TRBD1 matches 7 bases. CDR3 length: 12 amino acids. Germline trimming cut 2 bases from V and 6 bases from J; bases unmatched to any gene: 2. Per the germline V gene, CDR1 is SGDLS and CDR2 is YYNGEE. The CDR3 region is CASSVSGGEQYF. CDR3 nucleotides: TGTGCCAGCAGCGTCTCAGGGGGCGAGCAGTACTTC.

The V call is TRBV5-4, the J call TRBJ1-4; no clear D gene. Trimming removed 0 bases from V and 2 bases from J, with 11 bases in between. CDR3 length equals 16 residues. The germline gives CDR1 SGHNT, CDR2 YYREEE (reference sequence). CDR3 coding DNA: TGTGCCAGCAGCTTGGGAGGGTTCGGTACTAATGAAAAACTGTTTTTT. Amino acid sequence: CASSLGGFGTNEKLFF.

This clone appeared a single time. The J gene is TRBJ1-2, the V gene TRBV18; 8 bases align to TRBD1. CDR1 and CDR2 (germline): KGHSH, LQKENI. The J segment lost 7 bases and the V segment lost 3 bases, leaving 7 bases of the junction unmatched. The CDR3 is made up of 14 amino acids. The CDR3 DNA reads as TGTGCCAGCTCACCCGTGACAGGGGCGGTTGGCTACACCTTC. Encoded protein: CASSPVTGAVGYTF.

The chain recombines TRBV7-2 with TRBJ2-3; 13 bases are a match to TRBD2. V gave up 5 bases and J gave up 6 bases; unmatched junction bases: 14. The germline V gene has CDR1 SGHTA and CDR2 FQGNSA. The CDR3 covers 18 residues. The CDR3 DNA reads as TGTGCCAGCAGCCCTGGCCTAAGGACTAGCGGGAGAATGGATACGCAGTATTTT. Translating gives CASSPGLRTSGRMDTQYF.

The gene calls are TRBV7-9 and TRBJ1-2, with D uncertain. CDR3 length equals 14 residues. Trimming removed 5 bases at V and 0 bases at J, with 10 bases between. From germline, CDR1 is SEHNR and CDR2 FQNEAQ (reference sequence). The DNA of the CDR3 is TGTGCCAGCAGCCGGAGTCCGGCTAACTATGGCTACACCTTC. Translation: CASSRSPANYGYTF.

The gene calls are TRBV7-2 and TRBJ2-2; TRBD1 matches at 8 bases. With V trimmed by 1 base and J by 4 bases, 5 bases remained unmatched. Germline CDR1 reads SGHTA; CDR2 reads FQGNSA. The CDR3 length is 16 residues. CDR3 sequence: CASSLGARGRTGELFF. CDR3 sequence (DNA): TGTGCCAGCAGCTTAGGGGCCAGGGGGCGCACCGGGGAGCTGTTTTTT. The full variable domain, in which reference TRBV7-2 and TRBJ2-2 provide the parts outside the CDR3, is GAGVSQSPSNKVTEKGKDVELRCDPISGHTALYWYRQSLGQGLEFLIYFQGNSAPDKSGLPSDRFSAERTGGSVSTLTIQRTQQEDSAVYLCASSLGARGRTGELFFGEGSRLTVL.

This sequence joins TRBV18 and TRBJ1-6, with TRBD1 matching 9 bases. The CDR3 consists of 14 residues. Trimming at V came to 8 bases and at J to 3 bases, leaving 2 bases not matched to a gene. Germline V gene data show CDR1 as KGHSH and CDR2 as LQKENI. CDR3 DNA: TGTGCCAGCACAGGGGGCTACTATAATTCACCCCTCCACTTT. As protein: CASTGGYYNSPLHF.

This rearrangement joins TRBV9 to TRBJ1-1; perhaps TRBD1 as D (6 bases). The germline V gene has CDR1 SGDLS and CDR2 YYNGEE. The CDR3 is made up of 15 amino acids. V was pared by 3 bases and J by 0 bases, with 12 bases between. DNA of the CDR3: TGTGCCAGCAGCGCATCCGGGACATTGAACACTGAAGCTTTCTTT. Residues: CASSASGTLNTEAFF.

V usage is TRBV7-9 and J usage is TRBJ2-3, with 7 bases lining up with TRBD2. The V segment lost 5 bases and the J segment 0 bases; nucleotides outside the gene matches: 2. Germline V CDR1 and CDR2: SEHNR, FQNEAQ (reference sequence). The CDR3 is 14 residues long. The CDR3 DNA is TGTGCCAGCAGCATTAGCGGGAGCACAGATACGCAGTATTTT. It is translated as CASSISGSTDTQYF.

This clone was recorded once. The chain couples TRBV5-1 to TRBJ1-1, with D tentatively TRBD1 (5 bases). CDR1 is SGHRS and CDR2 is YFSETQ in the germline V gene. The CDR3 is 18 amino acids. Between the trimmed V and J ends, which lost 0 bases and 2 bases, there was a span of 20 bases. The chain's CDR3 is CASSLAPGSSHPNTEAFF. The CDR3 DNA is TGCGCCAGCAGCTTGGCACCAGGGTCATCTCATCCAAACACTGAAGCTTTCTTT.

The chain recombines TRBV7-9 with TRBJ1-3, with unresolved D. The V end was cut by 5 bases, the J end by 6 bases, with 5 bases between. The CDR3 loop spans 11 amino acids. Germline CDR1 SEHNR, CDR2 FQNEAQ (reference sequence). The CDR3 DNA follows: TGTGCCAGCAGCCCCCAAAACACCATATATTTT. It specifies CASSPQNTIYF.

This clone has a single count. This chain joins TRBV6-5 and TRBJ2-1; D might be TRBD1 (7 bases). CDR1 and CDR2 (germline): MNHEY, SVGAGI. The CDR3 has 15 residues. Trimming took 2 bases from V and 4 from J, leaving 12 bases between them. The CDR3, as DNA: TGTGCCAGCAGTTACGCAGGGGGGCCATACAATGAGCAGTTCTTC. Its translation is CASSYAGGPYNEQFF.

The chain employs TRBV29-1 and TRBJ2-1, with D perhaps TRBD2 (6 bases). This CDR3 is 13 amino acids long. Germline V gene sequence: CDR1 SQVTM, CDR2 ANQGSEA. The CDR3 bases are TGCAGTGCCTATAGCGGCCCCTACAATGAGCAGTTCTTC. It specifies CSAYSGPYNEQFF.

The genes are TRBV30 and TRBJ2-5; D might be TRBD2 (6 bases). The CDR3 runs to 12 residues. The V gene's germline CDR1 is GTSNPN and CDR2 SVGIG (reference sequence). V lost 4 bases to trimming and J lost 4 bases, with 10 bases between them. CDR3 sequence: CAWNGGRETQYF. DNA of the CDR3: TGTGCCTGGAACGGGGGAAGAGAGACCCAGTACTTC. Variable domain in full (rest from reference TRBV30 and TRBJ2-5): SQTIHQWPATLVQPVGSPLSLECTVEGTSNPNLYWYRQAAGRGLQLLFYSVGIGQISSEVPQNLSASRPQDRQFILSSKKLLLSDSGFYLCAWNGGRETQYFGPGTRLLVL.

This chain connects TRBV2 to TRBJ1-1; possible D gene TRBD1, 6 bases. With 6 bases removed from V and 0 bases from J, the gap between germline ends came to 8 bases. Germline lookup yields CDR1 SNHLY and CDR2 FYNNEI. There are 13 residues in the CDR3. CDR3 residues: CASSYRVNTEAFF. For the CDR3, the DNA is TGTGCCAGCAGCTACAGGGTGAACACTGAAGCTTTCTTT.

The genes are TRBV30 and TRBJ1-1; D call uncertain. This CDR3 is built from 15 residues. Germline CDR1 and CDR2: GTSNPN and SVGIG (reference sequence). V was cut by 3 bases and J by 0 bases, with 14 bases left in between. The DNA for the CDR3 is TGTGCCTGGAGCCTCCTCGGCGGGGTGAACACTGAAGCTTTCTTT. It encodes CAWSLLGGVNTEAFF.

V and J are TRBV2 and TRBJ2-6, with 7 bases aligning to TRBD1. The CDR3 contains 16 residues. Germline V lookup: CDR1 SNHLY, CDR2 FYNNEI. Unmatched junction bases numbered 2, after V lost 3 bases and J lost 0 bases. CDR3 region: CASSEAGGSGANVLTF. Here the CDR3 DNA reads TGTGCCAGCAGTGAGGCAGGGGGCTCTGGGGCCAACGTCCTGACTTTC.

This clone was seen once. The chain has TRBV11-3 and TRBJ2-7, with D possibly matching TRBD2 (6 bases). The CDR3 extends over 13 amino acids. Trimming stripped 6 bases from V and 4 bases from J, with 13 bases between. The V gene's germline CDR1 is SGHNT and CDR2 YENEEA. The CDR3 loop reads CASSRGGTYEQYF. The CDR3 DNA reads as TGTGCCAGCAGTAGGGGCGGGACGTACGAGCAGTACTTC.

The rearrangement joins TRBV2 to TRBJ2-2, with TRBD2 identical over 7 bases. V lost 11 bases, J lost 6 bases, and 12 bases stayed unmatched. Germline V CDR1 and CDR2: SNHLY, FYNNEI. The CDR3 is 14 amino acids. CDR3 protein: CAGRGGRTAGELFF. CDR3 sequence (DNA): TGTGCCGGGCGTGGCGGGAGAACGGCCGGGGAGCTGTTTTTT. Drawing the rest from reference TRBV2 and TRBJ2-2, the complete variable domain is EPEVTQTPSHQVTQMGQEVILRCVPISNHLYFYWYRQILGQKVEFLVSFYNNEISEKSEIFDDQFSVERPDGSNFTLKIRSTKLEDSAMYFCAGRGGRTAGELFFGEGSRLTVL.

V and J are TRBV28 and TRBJ2-1, with 10 bases fitting TRBD2. Germline V CDR1 and CDR2: MDHEN, SYDVKM. CDR3 size: 16 residues. V lost 5 bases, J lost 7 bases, and 11 bases stayed unmatched. CDR3 sequence: CASSGTGTSVGNEQFF. Written as DNA, the CDR3 is TGTGCCAGCAGTGGCACCGGGACTAGCGTTGGGAATGAGCAGTTCTTC.

This clone was seen more than once but under ten times. V is TRBV7-9 and J is TRBJ1-2; 8 nucleotides line up with TRBD1. Germline CDR1 reads SEHNR; CDR2 reads FQNEAQ (reference sequence). This CDR3 spans 14 amino acids. Trimming cost V 5 bases and J 7 bases; bases outside gene matches: 9. The CDR3 DNA follows: TGTGCCAGCAGCCGGACAGGGCCACCGATTGGCTACACCTTC. It translates to CASSRTGPPIGYTF.

The chain is built from TRBV5-1 and TRBJ2-7, with a weak D call TRBD1 (5 bases). CDR3 length: 16 amino acids. With 0 bases removed from V and 2 bases from J, the gap between germline ends came to 15 bases. CDR1 and CDR2 (germline): SGHRS, YFSETQ. The CDR3 sequence: CASSLARAQHPYEQYF. In DNA, the CDR3 is TGCGCCAGCAGCTTGGCCAGGGCTCAACACCCCTACGAGCAGTACTTC.

This chain joins TRBV27 and TRBJ2-3; TRBD2 matches 9 bases. Germline V lookup: CDR1 MNHEY, CDR2 SMNVEV (reference sequence). The length of the CDR3 is 16 residues. With V trimmed by 6 bases and J by 0 bases, 7 bases remained unmatched. In DNA, the CDR3 is TGTGCCAGCAGACCATTAGCGGGAGCTAGCACAGATACGCAGTATTTT. Residues: CASRPLAGASTDTQYF.

V and J are TRBV9 and TRBJ2-7; 12 nucleotides match TRBD2. CDR1 and CDR2 from the germline V gene are SGDLS and YYNGEE. CDR3 size: 14 residues. The J segment lost 2 bases and the V segment lost 3 bases, leaving 0 bases of the junction unmatched. The CDR3 nucleotides read TGTGCCAGCAGCGGGACTAGCGGGGCCTACGAGCAGTACTTC. As protein: CASSGTSGAYEQYF.

The chain couples TRBV28 to TRBJ2-7; 9 nucleotides line up with TRBD1. The CDR3 runs to 14 residues. V shed 4 bases, J shed 3 bases, and the junction held 4 bases outside the gene matches. Germline V gene data show CDR1 as MDHEN and CDR2 as SYDVKM. The CDR3 DNA is TGTGCCAGCAGTTCACCGGGACAGGGCTACGAGCAGTACTTC. Its protein is CASSSPGQGYEQYF.

The CDR3 DNA sequence: TGTGCCAGCAGCTTAATGAGCGTCTCCTACAATGAGCAGTTCTTC. Translation gives CASSLMSVSYNEQFF. The V gene is TRBV11-2, the J gene TRBJ2-1; D is undetermined. The CDR3 loop spans 15 amino acids. The germline V gene encodes CDR1 SGHAT and CDR2 FQNNGV. Trimming stripped 2 bases from V and 0 bases from J, with 8 bases between. The variable domain in full, with the rest retrieved from reference TRBV11-2 and TRBJ2-1, is EAGVAQSPRYKIIEKRQSVAFWCNPISGHATLYWYQQILGQGPKLLIQFQNNGVVDDSQLPKDRFSAERLKGVDSTLKIQPAKLEDSAVYLCASSLMSVSYNEQFFGPGTRLTVL.